The entry below describes one T cell receptor beta chain. The sample belongs to a study of blood T cell repertoires in COVID-19. Study summary: COVID-19 samples collected from the United States, Italy and Spain covered acute and convalescent phases.

Profiling relied on immunoSEQ multiplex PCR, and the TCRdb table lists in-frame clones only, not all of them. The sample contains fewer than 200,000 clones, approximately 74% of which appear only once. This receptor was identified in a woman older than 75 with acute or convalescent COVID-19. The sequenced material came from peripheral blood.

DNA of the CDR3: TGTGCCAGCAGCTTAGCGGGGCCAGGTATGAGTGGCTACACCTTC. Protein product: CASSLAGPGMSGYTF. J is TRBJ1-2 and V is TRBV7-9, with D tentatively TRBD1 (5 bases). The CDR3 is 15 residues long. Germline V gives CDR1 SEHNR, CDR2 FQNEAQ (reference sequence). Trimming took off 0 bases at V and 7 bases at J, with 15 bases between the two ends.